One and the same sample provided the 14 T cell receptor beta chains below, sequenced in a study of radiotherapy plus CTLA-4 blockade in lung cancer. TCRdb's table, derived via immunoSEQ multiplex PCR, lists solely in-frame clones and lacks some. Altogether about 59,000 clones are present, around 76% being singletons, with the ten largest covering 2.9%. The source was peripheral blood, collected from a patient treated with radiotherapy plus ipilimumab. These receptors were taken from a human donor with non-small cell lung cancer who had a complete response to radiotherapy plus ipilimumab.

The chain links TRBV21-1 to TRBJ2-3; the table calls TRBD2, which could not be checked here. TRBV21-1 is a listed pseudogene. This CDR3 has 17 residues. DNA for the CDR3: TGTGCCAGCAGCAAAGAAGGACTAGCGGGGGAGTCAGATACGCAGTATTTT. It is translated as CASSKEGLAGESDTQYF.

The genes are TRBV2 and TRBJ2-2; 8 positions agree with TRBD1. Trimming removed 4 bases from V and 4 bases from J; junction bases left unmatched: 5. There are 15 residues in the CDR3. CDR1 SNHLY and CDR2 FYNNEI come from the germline V gene. The CDR3 coding sequence is TGTGCCAGCAGTGTGCAGGGGGCGGTCACCGGGGAGCTGTTTTTT. It is translated as CASSVQGAVTGELFF.

The V and J genes are TRBV11-2 and TRBJ2-2; perhaps TRBD2 as D (7 bases). The V and J ends lost 5 bases and 2 bases respectively, with 15 bases between them. Germline V lookup: CDR1 SGHAT, CDR2 FQNNGV. The CDR3 sequence is 16 residues long. CDR3 in DNA: TGTGCCAGCAGCCCGAGGGGGGGGTTAAACACCGGGGAGCTGTTTTTT. Protein: CASSPRGGLNTGELFF. The whole variable domain, remainder taken from reference TRBV11-2 and TRBJ2-2, is EAGVAQSPRYKIIEKRQSVAFWCNPISGHATLYWYQQILGQGPKLLIQFQNNGVVDDSQLPKDRFSAERLKGVDSTLKIQPAKLEDSAVYLCASSPRGGLNTGELFFGEGSRLTVL.

This sequence joins TRBV18 and TRBJ1-6; 7 nucleotides agree with TRBD1. V lost 2 bases, J lost 5 bases, and 18 bases stayed unmatched. The CDR3 is 20 amino acids. Germline V lookup: CDR1 KGHSH, CDR2 LQKENI. This chain's CDR3 is CASSPSPGLLPDRNNSPLHF. In DNA form, the CDR3 reads TGTGCCAGCTCACCATCCCCCGGTTTATTACCGGACAGGAATAATTCACCCCTCCACTTT.

The gene calls are TRBV4-3 and TRBJ1-2; no reliable D call. Germline loops: CDR1 LGHNA, CDR2 YSLEER. Trimming cost V 0 bases and J 2 bases, with 7 bases left between them. The CDR3 loop spans 14 amino acids. The CDR3 region is CASSQERGNYGYTF. The CDR3 nucleotides are TGCGCCAGCAGCCAAGAACGCGGGAACTATGGCTACACCTTC.

This chain uses TRBV5-1 with TRBJ2-2; the match to TRBD2 covers 7 bases. V was pared by 5 bases and J by 5 bases, with 6 bases of the junction left unmatched. Germline V gene sequence: CDR1 SGHRS, CDR2 YFSETQ. The CDR3 has 14 amino acids. Written as DNA, the CDR3 is TGCGCCAGCAGGTCCCTAGCGGCTACCGGGGAGCTGTTTTTT. As protein: CASRSLAATGELFF. Supplemented by reference TRBV5-1 and TRBJ2-2, the full variable domain reads KAGVTQTPRYLIKTRGQQVTLSCSPISGHRSVSWYQQTPGQGLQFLFEYFSETQRNKGNFPGRFSGRQFSNSRSEMNVSTLELGDSALYLCASRSLAATGELFFGEGSRLTVL.

The chain couples TRBV7-2 to TRBJ1-2; a weak D match, TRBD1 (6 bases). The CDR3 consists of 15 residues. Germline V CDR1 and CDR2: SGHTA, FQGNSA. The V gene lost 0 bases and the J gene lost 0 bases, with 8 bases spanning the gap. The DNA for the CDR3 is TGTGCCAGCAGCTTAGCGGACAGACCTAACTATGGCTACACCTTC. It is translated as CASSLADRPNYGYTF.

The chain combines TRBV7-9 with TRBJ2-7, with 10 bases matching TRBD1. J lost 2 bases, V lost 3 bases, and 4 bases had no gene match. The V gene's germline CDR1 is SEHNR and CDR2 FQNEAQ (reference sequence). The CDR3 consists of 15 residues. Here the CDR3 reads CASSLSGTGAYEQYF. The CDR3 bases are TGTGCCAGCAGCTTGTCCGGGACAGGGGCCTACGAGCAGTACTTC.

The gene calls are TRBV5-6 and TRBJ2-3; TRBD1 matches 11 bases. This CDR3 comprises 16 residues. With V trimmed by 3 bases and J by 4 bases, 7 bases remained unmatched. Germline V gene sequence: CDR1 SGHDT, CDR2 YYEEEE. CDR3 protein: CASSSRGQGVADTQYF. CDR3 DNA: TGTGCCAGCAGCTCGAGGGGACAGGGGGTTGCAGATACGCAGTATTTT. Full variable domain (missing parts from reference TRBV5-6 and TRBJ2-3): DAGVTQSPTHLIKTRGQQVTLRCSPKSGHDTVSWYQQALGQGPQFIFQYYEEEERQRGNFPDRFSGHQFPNYSSELNVNALLLGDSALYLCASSSRGQGVADTQYFGPGTRLTVL.

This sequence joins TRBV6-5 and TRBJ1-5; D remains unclear. Germline V CDR1 and CDR2: MNHEY, SVGAGI. The CDR3 extends over 15 amino acids. Trimming removed 6 bases at V and 7 bases at J, with 19 bases between. DNA of the CDR3: TGTGCCAGCAGCCTCACTGAGGGAATCGGACAGCCCCAGCATTTT. Encoded protein: CASSLTEGIGQPQHF.

V and J are TRBV18 and TRBJ1-4; no clear D gene. V was shortened by 0 bases and J by 0 bases, with 8 bases between the two germline ends. Germline values: CDR1 KGHSH, CDR2 LQKENI. The CDR3 length is 16 residues. CDR3 sequence reads: CASSPPRLTTNEKLFF. The CDR3 region has the DNA TGTGCCAGCTCACCACCGCGGCTAACAACTAATGAAAAACTGTTTTTT.

The chain has TRBV4-3 and TRBJ2-3; 8 bases map to TRBD1. The V segment lost 3 bases and the J segment 4 bases; nucleotides outside the gene matches: 12. The CDR3 extends over 17 amino acids. CDR1 LGHNA and CDR2 YSLEER come from the germline V gene. Written as DNA, the CDR3 is TGCGCCAGCAGCCAGTCCCACTCAGGGGGCAGGCCAGATACGCAGTATTTT. This codes for CASSQSHSGGRPDTQYF.

The V call is TRBV7-2, the J call TRBJ2-7; D unresolved. The CDR3 has 12 amino acids. Germline values: CDR1 SGHTA, CDR2 FQGNSA. Trimming left V 4 bases short and J 2 bases short, with 6 bases between. This CDR3 is CASSSNAYEQYF. As DNA, the CDR3 is TGTGCCAGCAGCTCCAATGCCTACGAGCAGTACTTC.

This rearrangement joins TRBV14 to TRBJ2-1; maybe TRBD2 (5 bases). The length of the CDR3 is 20 residues. V was trimmed by 5 bases and J by 2 bases, leaving 28 bases between them. Looked up from germline, CDR1 is SGHDN and CDR2 is FVKESK. CDR3 nucleotide sequence: TGTGCCAGCAGCACGATAGGTGTTGGTGGGATCCGGGGAGCCTACAATGAGCAGTTCTTC. Translated, it gives CASSTIGVGGIRGAYNEQFF.